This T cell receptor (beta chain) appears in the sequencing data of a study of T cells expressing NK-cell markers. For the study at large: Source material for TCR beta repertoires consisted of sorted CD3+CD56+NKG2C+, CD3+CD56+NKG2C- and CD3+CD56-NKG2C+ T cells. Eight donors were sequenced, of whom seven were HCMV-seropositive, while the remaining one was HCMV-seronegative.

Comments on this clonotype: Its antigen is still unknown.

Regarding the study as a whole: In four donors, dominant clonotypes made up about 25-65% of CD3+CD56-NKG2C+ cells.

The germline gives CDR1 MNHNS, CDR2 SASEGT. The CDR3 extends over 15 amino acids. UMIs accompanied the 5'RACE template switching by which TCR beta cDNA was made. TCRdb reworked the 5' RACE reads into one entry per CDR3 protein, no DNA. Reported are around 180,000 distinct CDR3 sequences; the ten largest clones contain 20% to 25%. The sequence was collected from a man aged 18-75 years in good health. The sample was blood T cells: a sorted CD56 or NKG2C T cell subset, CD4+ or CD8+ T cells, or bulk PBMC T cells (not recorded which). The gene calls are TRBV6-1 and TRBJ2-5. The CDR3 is CASSEDVGSQETQYF.